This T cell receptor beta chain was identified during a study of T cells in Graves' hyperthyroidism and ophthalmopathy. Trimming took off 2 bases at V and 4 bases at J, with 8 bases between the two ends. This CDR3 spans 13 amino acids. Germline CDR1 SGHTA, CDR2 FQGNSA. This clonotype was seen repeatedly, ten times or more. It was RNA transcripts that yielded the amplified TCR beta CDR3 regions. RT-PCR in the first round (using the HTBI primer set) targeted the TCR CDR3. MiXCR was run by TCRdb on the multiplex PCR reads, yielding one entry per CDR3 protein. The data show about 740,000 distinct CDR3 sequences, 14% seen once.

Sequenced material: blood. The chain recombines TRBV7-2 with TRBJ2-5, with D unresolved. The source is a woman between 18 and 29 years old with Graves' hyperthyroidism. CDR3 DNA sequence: TGTGCCAGCAGCTTATTCGTTGGAGAGACCCAGTACTTC. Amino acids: CASSLFVGETQYF. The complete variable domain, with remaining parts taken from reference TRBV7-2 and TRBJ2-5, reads GAGVSQSPSNKVTEKGKDVELRCDPISGHTALYWYRQSLGQGLEFLIYFQGNSAPDKSGLPSDRFSAERTGGSVSTLTIQRTQQEDSAVYLCASSLFVGETQYFGPGTRLLVL.